The 21 T cell receptor beta chains below all came from one sample that was sequenced in a study of immune cell composition in non-small cell lung cancer. TCRdb's copy holds only in-frame clones and misses some; the assay was immunoSEQ multiplex PCR. This table has approximately 3,000 clones, 81% appearing once. These data were likewise used in another study, on CD4 T cells in lung cancer.

Sequencing was performed on lung tumor tissue. The origin of the receptors is a human donor with non-small cell lung cancer.

The V and J genes are TRBV2 and TRBJ2-5; D may be TRBD1 (8 bases). V was shortened by 6 bases and J by 5 bases, with 10 bases between the two germline ends. Germline lookup yields CDR1 SNHLY and CDR2 FYNNEI. CDR3 length: 12 amino acids. CDR3 bases: TGTGCCAGCAGACAGGGGGGGGAGACCCAGTACTTC. It translates to CASRQGGETQYF.

The J gene is TRBJ2-4, the V gene TRBV5-4, with 7 bases identical to TRBD1. This CDR3 spans 14 amino acids. The V gene's germline CDR1 is SGHNT and CDR2 YYREEE (reference sequence). V was pared by 0 bases and J by 5 bases, with 2 bases of the junction left unmatched. This CDR3 is CASSLGQGENIQYF. CDR3 bases: TGTGCCAGCAGCTTGGGACAGGGAGAAAACATTCAGTACTTC.

This clone was counted only a few times. This sequence joins TRBV28 and TRBJ1-2, with 7 bases identical to TRBD1. The V gene end was trimmed by 7 bases and the J gene end by 13 bases; junction bases not matched to a gene: 12. This CDR3 is 12 amino acids long. Looked up from germline, CDR1 is MDHEN and CDR2 is SYDVKM. The chain's CDR3 is CASTGQRGASTF. Here the CDR3 DNA reads TGTGCCAGCACGGGACAGCGGGGGGCCTCCACCTTC.

The chain carries TRBV7-2 and TRBJ2-3; tentatively, D is TRBD2 (5 bases). This CDR3 has 15 residues. Trimming shortened V by 5 bases and J by 4 bases, and 16 bases separated the two germline ends. Germline CDR1 and CDR2: SGHTA and FQGNSA. CDR3 in amino acids: CASSPRFLGADTQYF. The CDR3 DNA follows: TGTGCCAGCAGCCCTAGGTTTCTGGGAGCAGATACGCAGTATTTT.

This chain joins TRBV4-2 and TRBJ2-2; 8 bases are shared with TRBD2. Losses at the gene ends were 4 bases for V and 5 bases for J; bases not matched to a gene: 6. This CDR3 contains 15 residues. Germline-derived CDR1 and CDR2 are LGHNA and YNFKEQ. The CDR3 DNA follows: TGTGCCAGCAGCCCGAGCGGGGGAGAGACCGGGGAGCTGTTTTTT. Amino acid sequence: CASSPSGGETGELFF.

The V and J genes are TRBV4-2 and TRBJ2-2; TRBD2 matches 8 bases. There are 20 residues in the CDR3. CDR1 and CDR2 (germline): LGHNA, YNFKEQ. The trim removed 4 bases at V and 0 bases at J, leaving 16 bases unmatched. CDR3 sequence reads: CASSPKGGSGGSANTGELFF. The CDR3 nucleotides are TGTGCCAGCAGCCCCAAGGGCGGGAGCGGGGGATCCGCGAACACCGGGGAGCTGTTTTTT.

This clone was detected once. The chain links TRBV27 to TRBJ1-2; 10 nucleotides line up with TRBD1. After removal of 6 bases from V and 4 bases from J, the junction contained 8 bases not matched to a gene. The CDR3 is 15 residues long. Germline V gene lookup returns CDR1 MNHEY and CDR2 SMNVEV (reference sequence). CDR3 residues: CASRRTGGYSYGYTF. The CDR3 DNA reads TGTGCCAGCAGGAGGACAGGGGGTTATTCCTATGGCTACACCTTC.

V and J are TRBV6-5 and TRBJ2-7, with 7 bases aligning to TRBD1. Germline V gives CDR1 MNHEY, CDR2 SVGAGI. The CDR3 extends over 13 amino acids. V dropped 6 bases and J dropped 6; count of bases not matched to a gene: 8. The DNA of the CDR3 is TGTGCCAGCAGACCCGGACAGGCTGGCGAGCAGTACTTC. This codes for CASRPGQAGEQYF.

This clone was seen a few times. This chain connects TRBV30 to TRBJ1-1, with 9 bases fitting TRBD1. The CDR3 is 18 residues long. J gave up 0 bases and V 1 base, and 12 bases lay outside the gene matches. Germline-derived CDR1 and CDR2 are GTSNPN and SVGIG (reference sequence). The CDR3 DNA sequence: TGTGCCTGGAGTGCCCTAACCTGGACAGGGGCTTTGAACACTGAAGCTTTCTTT. This codes for CAWSALTWTGALNTEAFF.

Only one count was recorded for this clone. V usage is TRBV11-3 and J usage is TRBJ2-3; 9 nucleotides line up with TRBD2. The CDR3 covers 16 residues. From germline, CDR1 is SGHNT and CDR2 YENEEA. V trimming: 1 base; J trimming: 4 bases; junction bases outside the gene matches: 6. The CDR3, as DNA: TGTGCCAGCAGCTTAGGGTCTAGCGGGGTGGCAGATACGCAGTATTTT. This encodes CASSLGSSGVADTQYF.

In DNA, the CDR3 is TGTGCCAGTAGCCTCTACAGGGGAGGCAATCAGCCCCAGCATTTT. It encodes CASSLYRGGNQPQHF. V gene TRBV19 combines with J gene TRBJ1-5, with 7 bases fitting TRBD1. Trimming removed 6 bases from V and 2 bases from J; junction bases left unmatched: 7. Germline loops: CDR1 LNHDA, CDR2 SQIVND (reference sequence). The CDR3 is 15 residues long.

This clone has only a few counts. The chain has TRBV19 and TRBJ2-6; weak D call: TRBD2 (6 bases). Trimming stripped 5 bases from V and 4 bases from J, with 18 bases between. The CDR3 covers 17 residues. Germline loops: CDR1 LNHDA, CDR2 SQIVND (reference sequence). DNA for the CDR3: TGTGCCAGTAGTTCGGGACCGTGGGAGGCCGGGGCCAACGTCCTGACTTTC. Translated, it gives CASSSGPWEAGANVLTF.

The chain carries TRBV30 and TRBJ1-2, with 8 bases aligning to TRBD1. Looked up from germline, CDR1 is GTSNPN and CDR2 is SVGIG (reference sequence). V was pared by 2 bases and J by 8 bases, with 10 bases of the junction left unmatched. CDR3 size: 14 residues. CDR3 residues: CAWSQERTGRGYTF. The CDR3, as DNA: TGTGCCTGGAGTCAAGAGCGGACAGGGCGAGGCTACACCTTC. Looking up the rest from reference TRBV30 and TRBJ1-2 gives the full variable domain: SQTIHQWPATLVQPVGSPLSLECTVEGTSNPNLYWYRQAAGRGLQLLFYSVGIGQISSEVPQNLSASRPQDRQFILSSKKLLLSDSGFYLCAWSQERTGRGYTFGSGTRLTVV.

The genes are TRBV7-3 and TRBJ2-1, with 14 bases fitting TRBD2. V lost 4 bases and J lost 10; bases outside the gene matches: 12. The germline V gene encodes CDR1 SGHTA and CDR2 FQGTGA. The CDR3 loop spans 17 amino acids. DNA for the CDR3: TGTGCCAGCAGCTCAAGCACAAGACTAGCGGGGGGGCCAGAGCAGTTCTTC. This sequence encodes CASSSSTRLAGGPEQFF.

The chain employs TRBV27 and TRBJ1-1; D is perhaps TRBD1 (6 bases). The CDR3 consists of 15 residues. The V and J ends lost 7 bases and 4 bases respectively, with 19 bases between them. The V gene's germline CDR1 is MNHEY and CDR2 SMNVEV (reference sequence). CDR3 region: CASKLQGLRGTEAFF. The DNA of the CDR3 is TGTGCCAGCAAACTACAGGGCCTGAGGGGCACTGAAGCTTTCTTT.

The V gene is TRBV6-5, the J gene TRBJ2-4; D call uncertain. CDR1 and CDR2 (germline): MNHEY, SVGAGI. V lost 2 bases and J 4 bases, leaving 12 bases between the germline ends. The CDR3 contains 15 residues. The CDR3 coding sequence is TGTGCCAGCAGTTACGGGCCTGATGTGAAAAACATTCAGTACTTC. This codes for CASSYGPDVKNIQYF.

The chain has TRBV4-1 and TRBJ1-1; the D gene is possibly TRBD1 (5 bases). The CDR3 covers 16 residues. Trimming shortened V by 0 bases and J by 5 bases, and 16 bases separated the two germline ends. The germline V gene has CDR1 MGHRA and CDR2 YSYEKL. The CDR3 DNA reads as TGCGCCAGCAGCCAAGATCTTGGCAGGGTGGGAACTGAAGCTTTCTTT. Its translation: CASSQDLGRVGTEAFF.

V gene TRBV7-2 combines with J gene TRBJ2-7, with a weak D call TRBD2 (5 bases). The germline V gene has CDR1 SGHTA and CDR2 FQGNSA. Trimming took 4 bases from V and 7 from J, leaving 11 bases between them. This CDR3 has 12 residues. CDR3: CASSYGGREQYF. The CDR3 DNA sequence: TGTGCCAGCAGCTACGGAGGCCGGGAGCAGTACTTC.

This clone was detected only a few times. V and J are TRBV6-1 and TRBJ1-1, with D possibly matching TRBD1 (6 bases). The CDR3 length is 13 residues. Germline CDR1 MNHNS, CDR2 SASEGT. Trimming pared 6 bases from V and 4 bases from J, leaving 12 bases between. CDR3 sequence: CASRGGRGTEAFF. CDR3 in DNA: TGTGCCAGCAGGGGGGGGCGCGGCACTGAAGCTTTCTTT.

V and J are TRBV7-2 and TRBJ2-1, with 9 bases identical to TRBD2. The J segment lost 9 bases and the V segment lost 1 base, leaving 7 bases of the junction unmatched. The CDR3 spans 15 residues. CDR1 SGHTA and CDR2 FQGNSA come from the germline V gene. The CDR3 is CASSLDVAGVAEQFF. The CDR3 bases are TGTGCCAGCAGCTTAGATGTAGCGGGGGTGGCTGAGCAGTTCTTC.

The V and J genes are TRBV5-1 and TRBJ2-1; D remains ambiguous. The CDR3 length is 16 residues. Germline V gene sequence: CDR1 SGHRS, CDR2 YFSETQ. V gave up 0 bases and J gave up 3 bases, with 13 bases separating them. CDR3 in amino acids: CASSLAYNPLYNEQFF. The CDR3 bases are TGCGCCAGCAGCTTGGCATACAACCCCCTCTACAATGAGCAGTTCTTC.